This T cell receptor beta chain was sequenced during a study of ipilimumab plus nivolumab after autologous stem cell transplantation. Method: immunoSEQ multiplex PCR; TCRdb's copy keeps in-frame clones and lacks some. The data show 15,000 to 20,000 clones, with about 86% seen just once and roughly 23% held by the top ten. Trimming at V came to 3 bases and at J to 6 bases, leaving 8 bases not matched to a gene. Germline V gene lookup returns CDR1 LNHDA and CDR2 SQIVND (reference sequence). The CDR3 loop spans 15 amino acids. This chain joins TRBV19 and TRBJ2-1, with TRBD1 matching 7 bases. The specimen was PBMCs, collected in a trial of ipilimumab plus nivolumab as post-transplant consolidation. The clonotype comes from a male donor with diffuse large B-cell lymphoma. CDR3 in amino acids: CASSIRQGEGNEQFF. In DNA, the CDR3 is TGTGCCAGTAGTATCCGACAGGGCGAGGGCAATGAGCAGTTCTTC.